This TCR beta chain came from a study of blood T cells in healthy people across ages. Study results and caveats: In long-lived donors, naive CD4+ cell counts and diversity exceeded those of aged donors.

Next came a second PCR, run for about 7 to 12 cycles, which used a sample-barcoded 5' primer along with a J-beta primer mix. TCRdb itself ran the 5' RACE reads through MiXCR, one entry per CDR3 protein. This sample has roughly 900,000 distinct CDR3 sequences, with roughly 48% found just once. A remark on this clonotype: Its specificity is unknown.

Trimming removed 6 bases from V and 5 bases from J; junction bases left unmatched: 9. The CDR3 is 14 residues long. The receptor comes from a man aged 25-45 years in good health. The chain combines TRBV12-3 or TRBV12-4 with TRBJ1-1; 7 bases line up with TRBD1. Sequenced sample: blood. CDR3: CASRPTGWRTEAFF. The CDR3 DNA reads as TGTGCCAGCAGGCCGACAGGGTGGCGAACTGAAGCTTTCTTT.